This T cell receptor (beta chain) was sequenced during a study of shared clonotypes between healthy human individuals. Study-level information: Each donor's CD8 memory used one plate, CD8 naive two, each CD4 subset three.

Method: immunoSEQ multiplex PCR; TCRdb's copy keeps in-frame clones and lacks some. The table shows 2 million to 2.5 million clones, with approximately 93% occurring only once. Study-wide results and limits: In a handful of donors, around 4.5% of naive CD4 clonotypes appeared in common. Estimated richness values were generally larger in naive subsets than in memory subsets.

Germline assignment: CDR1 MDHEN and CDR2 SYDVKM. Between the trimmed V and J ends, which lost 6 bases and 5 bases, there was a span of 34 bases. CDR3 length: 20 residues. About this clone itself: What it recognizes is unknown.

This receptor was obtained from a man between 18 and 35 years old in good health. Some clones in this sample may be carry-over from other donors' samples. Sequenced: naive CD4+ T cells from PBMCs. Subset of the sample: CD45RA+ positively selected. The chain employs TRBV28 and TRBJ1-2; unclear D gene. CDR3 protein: CASSQYTGYTKDDGEYGYTF. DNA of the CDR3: TGTGCCAGCAGCCAGTACACCGGGTATACTAAGGACGACGGGGAGTATGGCTACACCTTC.